The source of this TCR beta chain is a study of blood T cell repertoires in COVID-19. Looking at the study overall: Specimens from acute and convalescent COVID-19 originated in the United States, Italy and Spain. Sample material is recorded as cDNA or gDNA derived from T cells, B-cell-depleted T cells, or PBMCs.

Patients at the Seattle site were enrolled during active infection and followed longitudinally. The method was immunoSEQ multiplex PCR; TCRdb's version includes in-frame clones alone and lacks a portion of them. The sample contains about 230,000 clones, 85% of which appear only once. V was clipped by 0 bases and J by 2 bases, with 8 bases between them. The CDR3 is made up of 15 amino acids. Germline V lookup: CDR1 MGHRA, CDR2 YSYEKL. This clone was found a few times. The chain employs TRBV4-1 and TRBJ1-3; D is unresolved. The sequenced material came from peripheral blood. The clonotype comes from a man aged 50-60 years with COVID-19, enrolled during active disease. The CDR3 bases are TGCGCCAGCAGCCAAGAGGGGAGTACTGGAAACACCATATATTTT. This encodes CASSQEGSTGNTIYF.